This entry features one T cell receptor beta chain sequence. These data are taken from a study of technical replicates of blood from a few donors. The trim removed 7 bases at V and 13 bases at J, leaving 19 bases unmatched. CDR3 size: 16 residues. CDR1 and CDR2 (germline): MNHNY, SVGAGI (reference sequence). Using immunoSEQ multiplex PCR, the repertoire was profiled, and TCRdb retains in-frame clones only, with some absent. The table includes roughly 69,000 clones, more than 85% detected once. Sequenced input: PBMCs. The chain recombines TRBV6-6 with TRBJ2-1; 10 bases fit TRBD1. This receptor was taken from a human donor in good health. Some clones in this sample may be carry-over from other donors' samples. DNA of the CDR3: TGTGCCAGCACTACAGCTGGGGGGACAGGGGCCTCCACCCAGTTCTTC. Amino acid sequence: CASTTAGGTGASTQFF.